The 21 T cell receptor beta chains below all came from one sample that was sequenced in a study of OX40 agonist ivuxolimab in advanced cancers. Assay: immunoSEQ multiplex PCR; the TCRdb copy retains only in-frame clones and omits some. Among over 45,000 clones listed, more than 85% were seen once. Source: CD4+ or CD8+ T cells sorted from blood, taken in a trial of the OX40 agonist ivuxolimab. These receptor sequences come from an adult with an advanced solid tumor such as melanoma, head and neck, liver or kidney cancer.

This clone appeared a single time. J is TRBJ2-7 and V is TRBV5-6, with 10 bases matching TRBD1. Trimming took 2 bases from V and 2 from J; bases not matched to a gene: 7. CDR1 and CDR2 from the germline V gene are SGHDT and YYEEEE. The CDR3 covers 16 residues. Here the CDR3 reads CASSLTGTGDTYEQYF. DNA for the CDR3: TGTGCCAGCAGCTTAACCGGGACAGGGGATACCTACGAGCAGTACTTC.

The J gene is TRBJ2-7, the V gene TRBV4-1, with 8 bases matching TRBD1. Trimming cost V 3 bases and J 1 base; bases outside gene matches: 2. The germline gives CDR1 MGHRA, CDR2 YSYEKL. This CDR3 is built from 14 residues. The CDR3 region is CASSHWTGSYEQYF. CDR3 DNA: TGCGCCAGCAGCCATTGGACAGGGTCCTACGAGCAGTACTTC.

V gene TRBV11-2 combines with J gene TRBJ2-3; unclear D gene. V lost 4 bases and J lost 4, with 12 bases in between. CDR3 length: 14 residues. Germline V gene sequence: CDR1 SGHAT, CDR2 FQNNGV. The CDR3: CASSSRSGADTQYF. The CDR3 region has the DNA TGTGCCAGCAGCTCGAGGAGTGGCGCAGATACGCAGTATTTT.

The chain is built from TRBV9 and TRBJ1-2; possibly TRBD1 for D (6 bases). This CDR3 region has 12 residues. V was pared by 0 bases and J by 8 bases, with 8 bases between. Germline V gives CDR1 SGDLS, CDR2 YYNGEE. CDR3 loop: CASSVDREGYTF. DNA of the CDR3: TGTGCCAGCAGCGTAGACAGGGAAGGCTACACCTTC.

Only a few counts were recorded for this clone. The gene calls are TRBV27 and TRBJ1-1; a weak D match, TRBD1 (6 bases). Deletions cut 4 bases from V and 7 bases from J, with 10 bases between. Per germline, CDR1 MNHEY and CDR2 SMNVEV (reference sequence). This CDR3 is built from 12 residues. Here the CDR3 DNA reads TGTGCCAGCAGTTCGGTACAGGGTGAAGCTTTCTTT. Protein sequence: CASSSVQGEAFF.

In nucleotides, the CDR3 is TGTGCCAGCAGCTTACAGTTCGGGCAGGGGGTTGGTGGCTACACCTTC. Protein sequence: CASSLQFGQGVGGYTF. The rearrangement uses TRBV7-9 and TRBJ1-2; 7 bases fit TRBD1. Germline V CDR1 and CDR2: SEHNR, FQNEAQ (reference sequence). The CDR3 sequence is 16 residues long. Trimming removed 2 bases from V and 7 bases from J; junction bases left unmatched: 13.

The J gene is TRBJ1-1, the V gene TRBV6-1; tentative D call: TRBD1 (5 bases). The CDR3 length is 12 residues. Germline V gene data show CDR1 as MNHNS and CDR2 as SASEGT. The V gene lost 10 bases and the J gene lost 14 bases, with 23 bases spanning the gap. CDR3 nucleotides: TGTGCCACTCAGGGATATGGTGATAGGGACTTCTTT. It codes for CATQGYGDRDFF.

This clone has only one observation. The chain is built from TRBV4-1 and TRBJ2-7; 7 bases align to TRBD2. Trimming at V came to 4 bases and at J to 0 bases, leaving 6 bases not matched to a gene. The germline V gene has CDR1 MGHRA and CDR2 YSYEKL. The CDR3 is made up of 15 amino acids. DNA of the CDR3: TGCGCCAGCAGCCCCTCGGGCGGGAGCTCCTACGAGCAGTACTTC. Translating it yields CASSPSGGSSYEQYF.

This chain connects TRBV28 to TRBJ2-2, with D possibly TRBD2 on 6 matching bases. V lost 7 bases and J 5 bases, leaving 17 bases between the germline ends. Germline CDR1 reads MDHEN; CDR2 reads SYDVKM. The CDR3 is made up of 15 amino acids. As DNA, the CDR3 is TGTGCCAGCACCCCAGGGCGGGATGGGACCGGGGAGCTGTTTTTT. Translating it yields CASTPGRDGTGELFF. Using reference TRBV28 and TRBJ2-2 for the parts outside the CDR3, the full variable domain is DVKVTQSSRYLVKRTGEKVFLECVQDMDHENMFWYRQDPGLGLRLIYFSYDVKMKEKGDIPEGYSVSREKKERFSLILESASTNQTSMYLCASTPGRDGTGELFFGEGSRLTVL.

The V call is TRBV14, the J call TRBJ1-4; D gene ambiguous. The germline gives CDR1 SGHDN, CDR2 FVKESK. The CDR3 is 15 residues long. The V and J ends lost 4 bases and 1 base respectively, with 10 bases between them. The CDR3 DNA is TGTGCCAGCAGCCTTGAACCGGGAACTAATGAAAAACTGTTTTTT. This translates into CASSLEPGTNEKLFF. Using reference TRBV14 and TRBJ1-4 for the parts outside the CDR3, the full variable domain is EAGVTQFPSHSVIEKGQTVTLRCDPISGHDNLYWYRRVMGKEIKFLLHFVKESKQDESGMPNNRFLAERTGGTYSTLKVQPAELEDSGVYFCASSLEPGTNEKLFFGSGTQLSVL.

J is TRBJ2-7 and V is TRBV2; the match to TRBD1 covers 9 bases. With V trimmed by 6 bases and J by 3 bases, 9 bases remained unmatched. Germline V CDR1 and CDR2: SNHLY, FYNNEI. CDR3 size: 15 residues. CDR3 loop: CASRQGTGQDYEQYF. The CDR3 DNA reads as TGTGCCAGCAGACAAGGGACAGGGCAGGACTACGAGCAGTACTTC.

The J gene is TRBJ2-1, the V gene TRBV14; D remains unclear. Germline loops: CDR1 SGHDN, CDR2 FVKESK. The CDR3 spans 14 residues. Trimming removed 0 bases at V and 3 bases at J, with 6 bases between. CDR3 coding DNA: TGTGCCAGCAGCCAAGAAAGCTACTACAATGAGCAGTTCTTC. Translating gives CASSQESYYNEQFF.

The rearrangement joins TRBV25-1 to TRBJ2-3; D call uncertain. Trimming stripped 0 bases from V and 4 bases from J, with 8 bases between. CDR1 is MGHDK and CDR2 is SYGVNS in the germline V gene. CDR3 length: 14 residues. The DNA of the CDR3 is TGTGCCAGCAGTGAATATGTAGTGGCAGATACGCAGTATTTT. This sequence encodes CASSEYVVADTQYF.

As to this clone: Since no conserved phenylalanine or tryptophan closes the CDR3, a read error is the likely cause. The DNA is left out, because the CDR3 cannot be placed on it with certainty; the CDR3 is given as TCRdb lists it. The chain employs TRBV2 and TRBJ2-3; TRBD1 was called by the table and not checked on the DNA. Counting both end residues, the CDR3 totals 14 amino acids. Germline V CDR1 and CDR2: SNHLY, FYNNEI. Here the CDR3 reads CASSEADGGQGPFR.

This sequence joins TRBV6-6 and TRBJ1-1; no clear D. V gave up 0 bases and J gave up 2 bases, with 7 bases separating them. Germline V gene lookup returns CDR1 MNHNY and CDR2 SVGAGI (reference sequence). The CDR3 length is 14 residues. The CDR3 DNA reads as TGTGCCAGCAGTTACTCGAACGGTAACACTGAAGCTTTCTTT. Translating gives CASSYSNGNTEAFF.

This clone appeared a single time. The V call is TRBV7-9, the J call TRBJ2-7, with D perhaps TRBD2 (6 bases). The CDR3 has 12 residues. In germline, CDR1 is SEHNR, CDR2 FQNEAQ (reference sequence). The V gene lost 5 bases and the J gene lost 3 bases, with 8 bases spanning the gap. The CDR3 is CASSRDFYEQYF. Written as DNA, the CDR3 is TGTGCCAGCAGCCGGGACTTCTACGAGCAGTACTTC. Full variable domain (outside the CDR3, taken from reference TRBV7-9 and TRBJ2-7): DTGVSQNPRHKITKRGQNVTFRCDPISEHNRLYWYRQTLGQGPEFLTYFQNEAQLEKSRLLSDRFSAERPKGSFSTLEIQRTEQGDSAMYLCASSRDFYEQYFGPGTRLTVT.

The gene calls are TRBV5-1 and TRBJ2-7; no reliable D call. Germline values: CDR1 SGHRS, CDR2 YFSETQ. The V gene lost 1 base and the J gene lost 0 bases, with 11 bases spanning the gap. The CDR3 is made up of 15 amino acids. The CDR3 loop reads CASSLSGASSYEQYF. The CDR3 coding sequence is TGCGCCAGCAGCTTGTCAGGCGCAAGCTCCTACGAGCAGTACTTC.

The V gene is TRBV28, the J gene TRBJ1-5; unclear D gene. V shed 2 bases and J shed 7 bases, with 9 bases lying between them. Germline lookup yields CDR1 MDHEN and CDR2 SYDVKM. The CDR3 covers 13 residues. The DNA of the CDR3 is TGTGCCAGCAGTTTACCCCTTGGCCAGCCCCAGCATTTT. It specifies CASSLPLGQPQHF.

This clone came up a few times. The chain is built from TRBV2 and TRBJ1-5; D possibly corresponds to TRBD1 (5 bases). CDR3 size: 14 residues. Germline V gene sequence: CDR1 SNHLY, CDR2 FYNNEI. Between the trimmed V and J ends, which lost 3 bases and 6 bases, there was a span of 12 bases. CDR3 sequence: CASSDWGIGQPQHF. The CDR3 nucleotides read TGTGCCAGCAGTGATTGGGGGATTGGTCAGCCCCAGCATTTT.

As DNA, the CDR3 is TGTGCCAGCACTCTCTTTGGGGATCTCTCCTACAATGAGCAGTTCTTC. Protein product: CASTLFGDLSYNEQFF. J is TRBJ2-1 and V is TRBV28; D gene uncertain. V shed 7 bases and J shed 0 bases, with 16 bases lying between them. This CDR3 contains 16 residues. Germline V gene data show CDR1 as MDHEN and CDR2 as SYDVKM.

The V call is TRBV5-1, the J call TRBJ2-2; TRBD2 matches at 11 bases. The ends lost 0 bases at V and 4 bases at J; junction bases unmatched: 8. The germline V gene encodes CDR1 SGHRS and CDR2 YFSETQ. This CDR3 is built from 18 residues. CDR3 nucleotides: TGCGCCAGCAGCTTGGTGCCTAGCGGGGGGCCCACCACCGGGGAGCTGTTTTTT. Protein sequence: CASSLVPSGGPTTGELFF.